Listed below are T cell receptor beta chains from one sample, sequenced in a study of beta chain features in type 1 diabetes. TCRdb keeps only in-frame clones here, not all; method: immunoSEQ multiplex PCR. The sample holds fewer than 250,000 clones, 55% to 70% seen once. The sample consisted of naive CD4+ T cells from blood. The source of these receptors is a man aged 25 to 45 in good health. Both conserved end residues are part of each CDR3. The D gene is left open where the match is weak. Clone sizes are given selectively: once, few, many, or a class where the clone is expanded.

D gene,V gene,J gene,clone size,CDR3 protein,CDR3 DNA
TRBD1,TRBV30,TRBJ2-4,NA,CAWIPGQSKNIQYF,TGTGCCTGGATTCCGGGACAGAGCAAAAACATTCAGTACTTC
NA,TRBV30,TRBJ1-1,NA,CAWTTDYTEAFF,TGTGCCTGGACTACAGACTACACTGAAGCTTTCTTT
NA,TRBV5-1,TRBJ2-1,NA,CASSFRRSEQFF,TGCGCCAGCAGCTTCCGGAGATCTGAGCAGTTCTTC
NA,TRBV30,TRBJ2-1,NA,CAWSPLEVSEQFF,TGTGCCTGGAGTCCCCTTGAGGTTTCTGAGCAGTTCTTC
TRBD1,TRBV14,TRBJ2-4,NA,CASSPSGTENIQYF,TGTGCCAGCAGCCCCTCAGGGACAGAAAACATTCAGTACTTC
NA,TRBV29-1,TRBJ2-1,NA,CSSGLLLTGEQFF,TGCAGCTCCGGACTATTGCTTACTGGTGAGCAGTTCTTC
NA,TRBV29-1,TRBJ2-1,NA,CSVDRDEQFF,TGCAGCGTTGATAGGGATGAGCAGTTCTTC
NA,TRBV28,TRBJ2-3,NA,CASAGVEGRSTDTQYF,TGTGCCAGCGCCGGAGTTGAAGGAAGGAGCACAGATACGCAGTATTTT
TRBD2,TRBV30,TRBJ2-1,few,CAWSVGGRAEQFF,TGTGCCTGGAGTGTCGGAGGGAGGGCTGAGCAGTTCTTC
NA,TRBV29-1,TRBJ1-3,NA,CSVERGNTIYF,TGCAGCGTTGAAAGGGGAAACACCATATATTTT
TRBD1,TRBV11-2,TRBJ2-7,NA,CASSSPWDRGHEQYF,TGTGCCAGCAGCTCCCCGTGGGACAGGGGCCACGAGCAGTACTTC
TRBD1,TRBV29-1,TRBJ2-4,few,CSVEGGTGRNIQYF,TGCAGCGTTGAAGGGGGGACAGGGAGAAACATTCAGTACTTC
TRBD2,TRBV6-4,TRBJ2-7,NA,CASSRLAGNEQYF,TGTGCCAGCAGTCGACTAGCGGGAAACGAGCAGTACTTC
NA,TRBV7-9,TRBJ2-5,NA,CASSLEVLTETQYF,TGTGCCAGCAGCTTAGAGGTGTTGACGGAGACCCAGTACTTC
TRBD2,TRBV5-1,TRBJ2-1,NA,CASAKGLAEHNEQFF,TGCGCCAGCGCAAAGGGACTAGCAGAACACAATGAGCAGTTCTTC
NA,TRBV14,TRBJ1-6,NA,CASSQGIGRDNSPLHF,TGTGCCAGCAGCCAAGGTATAGGGAGAGATAATTCACCCCTCCACTTT
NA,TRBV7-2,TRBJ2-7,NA,CASSLVVGNYEQYF,TGTGCCAGCAGCTTAGTTGTAGGGAACTACGAGCAGTACTTC
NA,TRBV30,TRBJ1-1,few,CAWSTMLGTEAFF,TGTGCCTGGAGTACAATGCTGGGAACTGAAGCTTTCTTT
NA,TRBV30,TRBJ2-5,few,CAWSEGKETQYF,TGTGCCTGGAGCGAGGGGAAGGAGACCCAGTACTTC
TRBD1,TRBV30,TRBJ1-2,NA,CAWSVQGALGYTF,TGTGCCTGGAGTGTACAGGGGGCGCTTGGCTACACCTTC
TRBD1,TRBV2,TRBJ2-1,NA,CASITGASSYNEQFF,TGTGCCAGCATAACAGGGGCCTCGTCCTACAATGAGCAGTTCTTC
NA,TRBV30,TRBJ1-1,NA,CAWTPSGRPGVATEAFF,TGTGCCTGGACCCCGTCCGGACGTCCGGGGGTTGCCACTGAAGCTTTCTTT
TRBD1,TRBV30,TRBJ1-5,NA,CAWSVRATGATSQPQHF,TGTGCCTGGAGTGTACGGGCGACAGGGGCTACGAGTCAGCCCCAGCATTTT
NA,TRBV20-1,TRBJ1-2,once,CSAPLRIGYTF,TGCAGTGCTCCCCTCCGCATTGGCTACACCTTC
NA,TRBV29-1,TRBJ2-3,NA,CSLGTFRSTDTQYF,TGCAGCCTAGGGACCTTCCGGAGCACAGATACGCAGTATTTT
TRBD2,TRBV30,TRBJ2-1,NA,CAWSVGLAAYNEQFF,TGTGCCTGGAGTGTAGGACTAGCTGCCTACAATGAGCAGTTCTTC